A selection of T cell receptor beta chains follows, all from one sample in a study of cytomegalovirus exposure and HLA in healthy donors. The protocol was immunoSEQ multiplex PCR, while the TCRdb copy is restricted to in-frame clones and leaves out a portion. This sample's clone table lists 150,000 to 200,000 clones. Sequencing was carried out using PBMCs. The receptors derive from a young man in good health and CMV-seronegative. Each CDR3 is given with its conserved first and last residue. Fields, in order: V gene, J gene, CDR3 protein.

v_call: TRBV7-6; j_call: TRBJ1-1; cdr3_aa: CASSSRGANTEAFF
v_call: TRBV4-1; j_call: TRBJ1-5; cdr3_aa: CASSQVLSITNQPQHF
v_call: TRBV25-1; j_call: TRBJ1-3; cdr3_aa: CASSPRTGSLSGNTIYF
v_call: TRBV29-1; j_call: TRBJ1-2; cdr3_aa: CSVEDTGGQGYGYTF
v_call: TRBV5-1; j_call: TRBJ2-2; cdr3_aa: CASSQRQGASGELFF
v_call: TRBV10-2; j_call: TRBJ1-1; cdr3_aa: CASSERNRGINTEAFF
v_call: TRBV5-4; j_call: TRBJ2-5; cdr3_aa: CASSLGGRAGETQYF
v_call: TRBV15; j_call: TRBJ1-5; cdr3_aa: CATSRGRGLQGGRPQHF
v_call: TRBV29-1; j_call: TRBJ1-1; cdr3_aa: CSAGETGTAGTEAFF
v_call: TRBV5-8; j_call: TRBJ2-5; cdr3_aa: CASSLAPGQAETQYF
v_call: TRBV28; j_call: TRBJ2-2; cdr3_aa: CASRTGLNTGELFF
v_call: TRBV18; j_call: TRBJ1-5; cdr3_aa: CASSPFQGNQPQHF
v_call: TRBV15; j_call: TRBJ2-7; cdr3_aa: CATSSGREYEQYF
v_call: TRBV5-4; j_call: TRBJ1-1; cdr3_aa: CASSLGQGPNTEAFF